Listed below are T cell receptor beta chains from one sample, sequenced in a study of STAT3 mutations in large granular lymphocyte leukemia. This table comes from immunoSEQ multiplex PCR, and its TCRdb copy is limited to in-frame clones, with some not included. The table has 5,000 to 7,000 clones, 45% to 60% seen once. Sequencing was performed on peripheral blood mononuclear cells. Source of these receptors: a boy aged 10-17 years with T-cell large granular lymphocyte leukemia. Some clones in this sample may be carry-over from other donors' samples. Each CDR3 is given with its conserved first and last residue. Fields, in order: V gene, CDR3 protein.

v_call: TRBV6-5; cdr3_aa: CASISRPGDFYEQYF
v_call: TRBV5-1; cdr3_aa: CASSTWDRGTDTQYF
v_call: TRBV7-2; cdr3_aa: CASSPLDRGVGEQYF
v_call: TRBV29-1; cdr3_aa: CSDPIGGEKLFF
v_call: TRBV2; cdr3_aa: CASSPQDRPHEQYF
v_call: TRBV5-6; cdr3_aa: CASSLTRGGNEQYF
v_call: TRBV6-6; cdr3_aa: CASIRGGSDEQYF
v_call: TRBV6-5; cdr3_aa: CASSYRGGYEQYF
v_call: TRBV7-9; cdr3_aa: CASSLGRGSPLHF
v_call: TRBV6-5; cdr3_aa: CATRAGPYNSPLHF
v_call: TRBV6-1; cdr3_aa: CASRASGGAVYEQYF
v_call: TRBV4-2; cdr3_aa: CASSQEESLYGYTF
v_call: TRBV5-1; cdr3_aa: CASREAVNYGYTF
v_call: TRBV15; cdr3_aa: CATSTMYTAGTGSHQPQHF
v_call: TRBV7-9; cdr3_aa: CASSPGTGEETNYGYTF
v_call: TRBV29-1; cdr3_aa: CSVDRVNTEAFF
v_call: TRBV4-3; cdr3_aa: CASSQDSRTGGRSPLHF
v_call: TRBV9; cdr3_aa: CASSVGGGQSNIQYF
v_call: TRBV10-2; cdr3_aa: CASRDVVYSNQPQHF
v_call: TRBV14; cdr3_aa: CASNGTNTPYEQYF
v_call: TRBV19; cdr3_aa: CASSVTGTTRNQPQHF
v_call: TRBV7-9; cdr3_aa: CASSYGQGPTDTQYF